These T cell receptor beta chains were read from a single sample in a study of STAT5B mutations in CD4+ large granular lymphocyte leukemia. Data came from immunoSEQ multiplex PCR; TCRdb stores just in-frame clones and leaves some out. Here the sample spans about 30,000 clones, 65% to 80% being singletons. The sequenced material came from CD4+ T cells from blood buffy coats. The receptors were gathered from a human donor in good health. Each CDR3 is given with its conserved first and last residue. Each record gives: clone size, D gene, V gene, J gene, CDR3 DNA, CDR3 protein. A D gene is named only where the DNA matches it firmly. Clone size, where shown, is once, few, many, or a class for clones that have expanded.

>few|.|TRBV28|TRBJ1-2
TGTGCCAGCAGTTTAGTCTCCCACAGGGTCCGATCGGGAGGCTACACCTTC
CASSLVSHRVRSGGYTF
>.|.|TRBV5-6|TRBJ2-7
TGTGCCAGCAGCTTGGGTCCAGTAGGAGGATACGAGCAGTACTTC
CASSLGPVGGYEQYF
>.|.|TRBV7-3|TRBJ2-7
TGTGCCAGCAGCTTGTTCGACGGCGGCGAGCAGTACTTC
CASSLFDGGEQYF
>few|.|TRBV6-5|TRBJ1-1
TGTGCCAGCAGTCCTCCGGGAGGATCGGTCCCTGAAGCTTTCTTT
CASSPPGGSVPEAFF
>.|TRBD2|TRBV6-6|TRBJ2-5
TGTGCCAGCAGTTCGCCAGCGGGGTACCAAGAGACCCAGTACTTC
CASSSPAGYQETQYF
>.|.|TRBV6-6|TRBJ2-7
TGTGCCAGCAGCGCCCCGGGACAAGCCTACGAGCAGTACTTC
CASSAPGQAYEQYF
>.|TRBD1|TRBV5-6|TRBJ2-7
TGTGCCAGCAGTCGAACCGGGACAGGGTCCTACGAGCAGTACTTC
CASSRTGTGSYEQYF
>.|.|TRBV27|TRBJ2-2
TGTGCCAGCAGAAAGAGGGGGAACACCGGGGAGCTGTTTTTT
CASRKRGNTGELFF
>.|TRBD1|TRBV19|TRBJ2-5
TGTGCCAGTAGCCTGGACAGGGGAAGAGAGACCCAGTACTTC
CASSLDRGRETQYF
>.|TRBD1|TRBV5-1|TRBJ2-1
TGCGCCAGCAGACTACAGGGGGCGAACTACAATGAGCAGTTCTTC
CASRLQGANYNEQFF
>few|.|TRBV10-3|TRBJ2-5
TGTGCCATCAGTGAGAGGGGGGAGACCCAGTACTTC
CAISERGETQYF
>.|.|TRBV28|TRBJ1-4
TGTGCCAGCAGTTTTGCTGGGGTTTTTAATGAAAAACTGTTTTTT
CASSFAGVFNEKLFF
>.|TRBD1|TRBV2|TRBJ1-3
TGTGCCAGCAGCCCAGACAGGGGCTCTGGAAACACCATATATTTT
CASSPDRGSGNTIYF
>once|TRBD2|TRBV5-1|TRBJ2-1
TGCGCCAGCAGCTCGGGACTAGCGAACCCCTTTGAGCAGTTCTTC
CASSSGLANPFEQFF
>.|.|TRBV10-3|TRBJ2-1
TGTGCCATCAGTGAGTCGAAAAGCGGGAAGAGCCAAGGGGGGTTCTTC
CAISESKSGKSQGGFF
>once|.|TRBV5-1|TRBJ2-7
TGCGCCAGCAGCGCCGACTACGAGCAGTACTTC
CASSADYEQYF
>few|.|TRBV19|TRBJ1-5
TGTGCCAGTAGTATTGATGGGGTTGATCAGCCCCAGCATTTT
CASSIDGVDQPQHF
>.|TRBD1|TRBV11-1|TRBJ2-2
TGTGCCAGCAGCTTAGGGACAGGGAACACCGGGGAGCTGTTTTTT
CASSLGTGNTGELFF
>.|.|TRBV2|TRBJ2-1
TGTGCCAGCAGACGCACACTAGAGGGCGGTGAGCAGTTCTTC
CASRRTLEGGEQFF
>.|.|TRBV15|TRBJ2-7
TGTGCCACCAGCAGAGTAGTCACGGGTGCGCGGGAGCAGTACTTC
CATSRVVTGAREQYF
>.|TRBD1|TRBV5-1|TRBJ1-6
TGCGCCAGCAGCTTCGGACAGGAGAATTCACCCCTCCACTTT
CASSFGQENSPLHF
>.|TRBD2|TRBV7-8|TRBJ2-3
TGTGCCAGCAGCCCCAAGACTAGCGGGACTCTGACAGATACGCAGTATTTT
CASSPKTSGTLTDTQYF
>.|TRBD1|TRBV19|TRBJ1-1
TGTGCCAGTGGGACAGCAAATCTGAACACTGAAGCTTTCTTT
CASGTANLNTEAFF
>.|TRBD1|TRBV28|TRBJ1-2
TGTGCCAGCAGACAGGGGACCTATTTCTATGGCTACACCTTC
CASRQGTYFYGYTF
>few|.|TRBV14|TRBJ1-6
TGTGCCAGCAGCCAAGATCAGGCAGGTCGTACCCTCCACTTT
CASSQDQAGRTLHF
>.|.|TRBV21-1|TRBJ2-3
TGTGCCAGCAGCAAAATTCGGCTAGCGGGATCCACAGATACGCAGTATTTT
CASSKIRLAGSTDTQYF
>.|TRBD2|TRBV27|TRBJ2-1
TGTGCCAGCAGTTTACCGACTAGCTTAAATGAGCAGTTCTTC
CASSLPTSLNEQFF
>.|TRBD1|TRBV15|TRBJ1-2
TGTGCCACCAGTGGGAGGCAGGGGGTCGACTATGGCTACACCTTC
CATSGRQGVDYGYTF
>.|TRBD2|TRBV28|TRBJ2-3
TGTGCCAGCATCGCGGGAGCTGTCACAGATACGCAGTATTTT
CASIAGAVTDTQYF
>.|.|TRBV15|TRBJ1-4
TGTGCCACCAGCAGAGTCAGCCTCCTTAATGAAAAACTGTTTTTT
CATSRVSLLNEKLFF
>.|.|TRBV11-1|TRBJ1-1
TGTGCCAGCAGCTTAGCAACTTCCCGGGCCCCAAACACTGAAGCTTTCTTT
CASSLATSRAPNTEAFF
>.|TRBD1|TRBV7-2|TRBJ1-1
TGTGCCAGCAGCTTAGGAGGACGACAGGGGGCTGAAGCTTTCTTT
CASSLGGRQGAEAFF
>.|.|TRBV6-1|TRBJ1-4
TGTGCCAGCAGTGAAGCCGGGTTGGCAACTAATGAAAAACTGTTTTTT
CASSEAGLATNEKLFF
>.|.|TRBV30|TRBJ1-4
TGTGCCTGGAGTGGACATCAGGGACGGCAAGGTGAAAAACTGTTTTTT
CAWSGHQGRQGEKLFF
>.|TRBD1|TRBV7-8|TRBJ1-1
TGTGCCAGCAGCTTAACACTACAGGGGGCCGACACTGAAGCTTTCTTT
CASSLTLQGADTEAFF